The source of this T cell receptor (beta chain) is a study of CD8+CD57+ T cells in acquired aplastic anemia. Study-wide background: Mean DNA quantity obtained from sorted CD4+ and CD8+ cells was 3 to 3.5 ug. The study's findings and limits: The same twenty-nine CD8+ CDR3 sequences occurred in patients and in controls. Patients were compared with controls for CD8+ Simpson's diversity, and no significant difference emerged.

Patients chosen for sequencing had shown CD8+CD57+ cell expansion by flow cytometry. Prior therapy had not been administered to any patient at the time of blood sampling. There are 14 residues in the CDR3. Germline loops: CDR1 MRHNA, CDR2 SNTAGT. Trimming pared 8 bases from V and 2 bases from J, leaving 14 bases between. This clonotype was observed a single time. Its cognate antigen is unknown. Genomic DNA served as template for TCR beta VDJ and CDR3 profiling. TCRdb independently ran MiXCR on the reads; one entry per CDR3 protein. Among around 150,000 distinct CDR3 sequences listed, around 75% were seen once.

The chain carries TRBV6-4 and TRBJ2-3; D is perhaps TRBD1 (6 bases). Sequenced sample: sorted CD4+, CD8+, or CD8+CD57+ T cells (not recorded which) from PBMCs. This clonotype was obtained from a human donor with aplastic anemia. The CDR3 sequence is CASWGQSDTDTQYF. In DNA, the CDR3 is TGTGCCAGCTGGGGGCAGTCTGACACAGATACGCAGTATTTT.